Below, one TCR beta chain is given with its context. Its antigen is not identified. Possible read error: a much larger clone is one base away. TCRbeta libraries were built with three rounds of nested PCR, modified from ARM-PCR. Using its own MiXCR run on the multiplex PCR reads, TCRdb lists one record per CDR3 protein. The repertoire holds roughly 220,000 distinct CDR3 sequences, with about two thirds as singletons. The entry originates in a study of tumor and adjacent non-tumor tissue in lung cancer. Study-level findings and limits: TCR diversity was significantly greater in tumor than normal lung tissue.

This sample's RNA came from whole unsorted tissue. V was shortened by 5 bases and J by 4 bases, with 14 bases between the two germline ends. The CDR3 has 14 amino acids. V gene TRBV12-3 or TRBV12-4 combines with J gene TRBJ2-5, with D perhaps assigned TRBD1 or TRBD2 (5 bases each). This clonotype was obtained from a man between 60 and 75 years old with non-small cell lung cancer. The sequencing input was lung tumor tissue. CDR3 amino acids: CASSDQGRGETQYF. The CDR3, as DNA: TGTGCCAGCAGTGACCAGGGACGGGGAGAGACCCAGTACTTC.